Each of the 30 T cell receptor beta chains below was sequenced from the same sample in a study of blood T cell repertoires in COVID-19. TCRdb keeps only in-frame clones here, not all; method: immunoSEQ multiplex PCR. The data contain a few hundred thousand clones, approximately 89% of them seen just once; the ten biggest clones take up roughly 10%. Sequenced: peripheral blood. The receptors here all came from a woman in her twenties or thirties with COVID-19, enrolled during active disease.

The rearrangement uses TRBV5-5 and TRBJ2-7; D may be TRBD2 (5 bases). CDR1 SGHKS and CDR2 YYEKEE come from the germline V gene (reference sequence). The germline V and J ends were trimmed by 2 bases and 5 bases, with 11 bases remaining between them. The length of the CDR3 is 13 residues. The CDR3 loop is CASSFREGNEQYF. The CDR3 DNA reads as TGTGCCAGCAGCTTTCGAGAGGGAAACGAGCAGTACTTC.

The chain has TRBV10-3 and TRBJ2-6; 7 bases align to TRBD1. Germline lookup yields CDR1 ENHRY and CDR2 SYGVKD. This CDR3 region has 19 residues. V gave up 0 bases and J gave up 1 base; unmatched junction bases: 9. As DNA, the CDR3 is TGTGCCATCAGTGAGTCGAAGGGGGCGCAACCTTCTGGGGCCAACGTCCTGACTTTC. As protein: CAISESKGAQPSGANVLTF.

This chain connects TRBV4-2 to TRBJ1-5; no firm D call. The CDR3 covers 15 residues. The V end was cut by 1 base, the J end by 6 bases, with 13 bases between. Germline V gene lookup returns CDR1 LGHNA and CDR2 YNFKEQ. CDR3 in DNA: TGTGCCAGCAGCCAAGCCGAGAGAGGGATTCAGCCCCAGCATTTT. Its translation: CASSQAERGIQPQHF.

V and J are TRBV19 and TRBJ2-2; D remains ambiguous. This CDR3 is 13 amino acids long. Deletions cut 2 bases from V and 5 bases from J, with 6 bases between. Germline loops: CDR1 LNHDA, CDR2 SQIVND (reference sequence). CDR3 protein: CASSITRTGELFF. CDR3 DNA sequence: TGTGCCAGTAGTATAACCAGGACCGGGGAGCTGTTTTTT. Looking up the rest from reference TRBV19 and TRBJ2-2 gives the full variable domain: DGGITQSPKYLFRKEGQNVTLSCEQNLNHDAMYWYRQDPGQGLRLIYYSQIVNDFQKGDIAEGYSVSREKKESFPLTVTSAQKNPTAFYLCASSITRTGELFFGEGSRLTVL.

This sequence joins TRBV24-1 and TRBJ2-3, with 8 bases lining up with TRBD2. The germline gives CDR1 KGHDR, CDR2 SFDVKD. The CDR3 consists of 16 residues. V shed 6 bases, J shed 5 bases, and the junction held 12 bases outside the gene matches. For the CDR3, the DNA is TGTGCCACCAGTCTAAACGGGAGGGCCGAGGGAGATACGCAGTATTTT. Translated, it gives CATSLNGRAEGDTQYF.

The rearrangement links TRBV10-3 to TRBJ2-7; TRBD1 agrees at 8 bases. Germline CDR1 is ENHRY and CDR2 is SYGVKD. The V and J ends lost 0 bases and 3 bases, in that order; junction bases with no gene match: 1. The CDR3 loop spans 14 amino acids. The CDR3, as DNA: TGTGCCATCAGTGAGTCGACAGGGGTCTACGAGCAGTACTTC. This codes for CAISESTGVYEQYF.

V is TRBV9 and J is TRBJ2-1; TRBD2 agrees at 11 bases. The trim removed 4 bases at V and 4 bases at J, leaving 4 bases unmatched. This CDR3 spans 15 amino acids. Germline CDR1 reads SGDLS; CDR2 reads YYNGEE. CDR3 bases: TGTGCCAGCAGCACTAGCGGGAGAGGGTACAATGAGCAGTTCTTC. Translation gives CASSTSGRGYNEQFF.

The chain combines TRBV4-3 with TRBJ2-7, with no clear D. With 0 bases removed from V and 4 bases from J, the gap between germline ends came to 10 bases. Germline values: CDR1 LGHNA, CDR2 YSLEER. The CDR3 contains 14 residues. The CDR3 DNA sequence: TGCGCCAGCAGCCAAGACAACGGGTTGTACGAGCAGTACTTC. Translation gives CASSQDNGLYEQYF.

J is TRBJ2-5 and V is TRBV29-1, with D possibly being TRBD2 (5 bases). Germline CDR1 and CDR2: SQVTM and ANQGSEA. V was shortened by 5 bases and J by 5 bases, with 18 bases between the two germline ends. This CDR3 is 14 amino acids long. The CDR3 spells CSVYLIEGTETQYF. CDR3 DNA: TGCAGCGTTTATCTCATTGAGGGCACGGAGACCCAGTACTTC.

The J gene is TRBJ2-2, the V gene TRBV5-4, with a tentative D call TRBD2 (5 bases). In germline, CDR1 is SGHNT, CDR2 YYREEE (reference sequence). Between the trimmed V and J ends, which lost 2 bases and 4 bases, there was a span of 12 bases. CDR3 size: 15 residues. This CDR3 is CASSLPGTSTGELFF. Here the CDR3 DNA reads TGTGCCAGCAGCTTACCGGGAACCTCCACCGGGGAGCTGTTTTTT.

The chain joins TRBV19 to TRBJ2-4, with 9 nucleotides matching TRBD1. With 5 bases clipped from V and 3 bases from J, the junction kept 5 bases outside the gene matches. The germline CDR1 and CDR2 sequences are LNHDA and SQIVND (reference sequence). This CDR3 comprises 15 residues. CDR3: CASSSTGGHKNIQYF. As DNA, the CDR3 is TGTGCCAGTAGTTCTACAGGGGGCCACAAAAACATTCAGTACTTC.

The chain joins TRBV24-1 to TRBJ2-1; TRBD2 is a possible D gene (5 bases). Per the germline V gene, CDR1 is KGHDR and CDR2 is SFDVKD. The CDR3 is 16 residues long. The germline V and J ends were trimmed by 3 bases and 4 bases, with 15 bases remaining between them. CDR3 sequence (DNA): TGTGCCACCAGTGATATAAACACGGGAAGATACAATGAGCAGTTCTTC. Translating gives CATSDINTGRYNEQFF.

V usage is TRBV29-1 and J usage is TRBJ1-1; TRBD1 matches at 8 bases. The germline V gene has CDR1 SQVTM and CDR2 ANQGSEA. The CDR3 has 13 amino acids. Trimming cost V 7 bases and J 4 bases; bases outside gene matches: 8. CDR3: CSGKDRGGTEAFF. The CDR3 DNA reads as TGCAGCGGTAAAGACAGGGGCGGCACTGAAGCTTTCTTT. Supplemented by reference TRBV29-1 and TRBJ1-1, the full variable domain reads SAVISQKPSRDICQRGTSLTIQCQVDSQVTMMFWYRQQPGQSLTLIATANQGSEATYESGFVIDKFPISRPNLTFSTLTVSNMSPEDSSIYLCSGKDRGGTEAFFGQGTRLTVV.

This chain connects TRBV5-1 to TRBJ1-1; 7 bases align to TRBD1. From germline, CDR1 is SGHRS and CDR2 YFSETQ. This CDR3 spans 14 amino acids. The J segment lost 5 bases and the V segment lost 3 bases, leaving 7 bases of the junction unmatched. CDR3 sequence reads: CASSSSTGWTEAFF. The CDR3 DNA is TGCGCCAGCAGCTCTTCGACAGGGTGGACTGAAGCTTTCTTT.

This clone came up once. Here the CDR3 DNA reads TGTGCCAGCAGCCTTACAGGGGAAACTAATGAAAAACTGTTTTTT. It encodes CASSLTGETNEKLFF. The chain carries TRBV6-5 and TRBJ1-4; 7 bases fit TRBD1. V was clipped by 6 bases and J by 1 base; unmatched bases: 5. The CDR3 totals 15 residues. The germline V gene has CDR1 MNHEY and CDR2 SVGAGI.

The CDR3 here is CASSTLPGSYNEQFF. The CDR3 coding sequence is TGCGCCAGCAGCACACTTCCCGGGAGCTACAATGAGCAGTTCTTC. The rearrangement joins TRBV5-1 to TRBJ2-1; tentative D call: TRBD2 (6 bases). Trimming removed 4 bases at V and 3 bases at J, with 14 bases between. Germline V gene lookup returns CDR1 SGHRS and CDR2 YFSETQ. CDR3 length: 15 amino acids.

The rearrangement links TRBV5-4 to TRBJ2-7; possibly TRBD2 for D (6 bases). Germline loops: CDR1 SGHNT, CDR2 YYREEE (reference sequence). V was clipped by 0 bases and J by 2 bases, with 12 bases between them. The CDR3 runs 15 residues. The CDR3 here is CASSLDPSVAYEQYF. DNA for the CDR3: TGTGCCAGCAGCTTGGACCCTAGCGTCGCCTACGAGCAGTACTTC.

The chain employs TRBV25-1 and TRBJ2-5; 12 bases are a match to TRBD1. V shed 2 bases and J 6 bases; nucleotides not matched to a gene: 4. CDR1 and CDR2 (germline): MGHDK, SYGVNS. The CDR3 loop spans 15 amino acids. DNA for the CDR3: TGTGCCAGCAGTGAACCGGGACAGGGGGCGAAGACCCAGTACTTC. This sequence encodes CASSEPGQGAKTQYF.

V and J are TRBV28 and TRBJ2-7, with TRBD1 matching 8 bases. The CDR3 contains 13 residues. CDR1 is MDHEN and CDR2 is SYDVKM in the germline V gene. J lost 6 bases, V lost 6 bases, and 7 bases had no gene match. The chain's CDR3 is CASRLTGAGEQYF. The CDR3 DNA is TGTGCCAGCAGGCTGACAGGGGCAGGCGAGCAGTACTTC.

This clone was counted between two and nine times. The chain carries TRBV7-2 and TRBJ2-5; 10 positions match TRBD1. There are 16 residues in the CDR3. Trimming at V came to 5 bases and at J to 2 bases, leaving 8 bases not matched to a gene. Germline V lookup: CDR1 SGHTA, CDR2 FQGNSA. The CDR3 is CASSRGTGASQETQYF. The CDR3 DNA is TGTGCCAGCAGCCGTGGGACAGGGGCTTCTCAAGAGACCCAGTACTTC.

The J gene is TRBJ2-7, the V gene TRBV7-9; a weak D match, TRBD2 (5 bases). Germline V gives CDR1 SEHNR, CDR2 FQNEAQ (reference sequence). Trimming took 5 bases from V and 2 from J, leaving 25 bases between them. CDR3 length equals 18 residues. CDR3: CASSQGLGDRERTYEQYF. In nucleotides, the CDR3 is TGTGCCAGCAGCCAAGGATTGGGAGACCGGGAAAGGACCTACGAGCAGTACTTC.

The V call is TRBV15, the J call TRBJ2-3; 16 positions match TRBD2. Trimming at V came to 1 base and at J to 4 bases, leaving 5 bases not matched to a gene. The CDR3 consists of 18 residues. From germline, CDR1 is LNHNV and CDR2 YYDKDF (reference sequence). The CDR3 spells CATSRGGLAGGPSDTQYF. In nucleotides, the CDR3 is TGTGCCACCAGCAGAGGGGGACTAGCGGGAGGGCCGTCAGATACGCAGTATTTT.

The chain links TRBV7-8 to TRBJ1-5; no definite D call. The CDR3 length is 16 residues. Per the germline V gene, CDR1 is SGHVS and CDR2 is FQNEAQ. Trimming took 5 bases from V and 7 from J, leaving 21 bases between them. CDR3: CASSPLRFSGEQPQHF. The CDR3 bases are TGTGCCAGCAGCCCATTAAGGTTCTCCGGGGAACAGCCCCAGCATTTT. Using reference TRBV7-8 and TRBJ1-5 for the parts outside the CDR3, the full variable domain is GAGVSQSPRYKVAKRGQDVALRCDPISGHVSLFWYQQALGQGPEFLTYFQNEAQLDKSGLPSDRFFAERPEGSVSTLKIQRTQQEDSAVYLCASSPLRFSGEQPQHFGDGTRLSIL.

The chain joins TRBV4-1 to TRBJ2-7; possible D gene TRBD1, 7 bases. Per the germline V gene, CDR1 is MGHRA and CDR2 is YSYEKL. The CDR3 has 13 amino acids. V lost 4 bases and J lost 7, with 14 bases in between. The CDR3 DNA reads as TGCGCCAGCAGCCTTAGACAGGGAGGAGAGCAGTACTTC. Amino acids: CASSLRQGGEQYF.

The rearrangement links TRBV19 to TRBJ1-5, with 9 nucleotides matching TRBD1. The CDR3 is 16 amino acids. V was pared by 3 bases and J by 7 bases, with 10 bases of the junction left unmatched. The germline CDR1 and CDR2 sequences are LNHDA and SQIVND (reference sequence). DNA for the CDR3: TGTGCCAGTAGTATCACCGGGACAGGGTCATGGCAGCCCCAGCATTTT. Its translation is CASSITGTGSWQPQHF.

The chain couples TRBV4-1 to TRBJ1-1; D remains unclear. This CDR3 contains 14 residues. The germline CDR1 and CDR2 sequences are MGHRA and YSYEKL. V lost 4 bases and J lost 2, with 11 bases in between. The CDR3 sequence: CASSLREGNTEAFF. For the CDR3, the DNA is TGCGCCAGCAGCCTAAGAGAGGGTAACACTGAAGCTTTCTTT.

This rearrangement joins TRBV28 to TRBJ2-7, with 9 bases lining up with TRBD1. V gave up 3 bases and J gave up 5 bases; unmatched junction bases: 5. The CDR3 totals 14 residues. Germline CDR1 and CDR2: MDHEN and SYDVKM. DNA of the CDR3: TGTGCCAGCAGTTTCCGGACAGGGGCCCACGAGCAGTACTTC. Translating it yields CASSFRTGAHEQYF. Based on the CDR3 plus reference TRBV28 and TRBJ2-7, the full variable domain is DVKVTQSSRYLVKRTGEKVFLECVQDMDHENMFWYRQDPGLGLRLIYFSYDVKMKEKGDIPEGYSVSREKKERFSLILESASTNQTSMYLCASSFRTGAHEQYFGPGTRLTVT.

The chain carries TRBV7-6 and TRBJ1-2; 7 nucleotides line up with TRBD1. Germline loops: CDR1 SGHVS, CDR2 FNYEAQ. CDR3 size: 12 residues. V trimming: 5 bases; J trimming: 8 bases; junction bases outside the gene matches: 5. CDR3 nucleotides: TGTGCCAGCAGCGCAACAGGGGACGGCTACACCTTC. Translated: CASSATGDGYTF. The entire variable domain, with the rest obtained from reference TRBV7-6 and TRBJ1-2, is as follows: GAGVSQSPRYKVTKRGQDVALRCDPISGHVSLYWYRQALGQGPEFLTYFNYEAQQDKSGLPNDRFSAERPEGSISTLTIQRTEQRDSAMYRCASSATGDGYTFGSGTRLTVV.

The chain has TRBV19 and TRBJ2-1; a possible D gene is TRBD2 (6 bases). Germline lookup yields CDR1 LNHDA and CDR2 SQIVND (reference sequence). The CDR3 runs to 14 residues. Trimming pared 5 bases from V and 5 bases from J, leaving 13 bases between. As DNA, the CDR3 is TGTGCCAGTAGTGATCCGGGACTTAACAATGAGCAGTTCTTC. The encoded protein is CASSDPGLNNEQFF.

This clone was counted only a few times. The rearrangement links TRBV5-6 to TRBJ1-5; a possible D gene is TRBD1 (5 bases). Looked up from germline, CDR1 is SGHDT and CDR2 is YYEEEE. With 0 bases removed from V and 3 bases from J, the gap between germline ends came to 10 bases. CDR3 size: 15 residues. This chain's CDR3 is CASSLADNYNQPQHF. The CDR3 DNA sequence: TGTGCCAGCAGCTTGGCGGACAACTACAATCAGCCCCAGCATTTT.